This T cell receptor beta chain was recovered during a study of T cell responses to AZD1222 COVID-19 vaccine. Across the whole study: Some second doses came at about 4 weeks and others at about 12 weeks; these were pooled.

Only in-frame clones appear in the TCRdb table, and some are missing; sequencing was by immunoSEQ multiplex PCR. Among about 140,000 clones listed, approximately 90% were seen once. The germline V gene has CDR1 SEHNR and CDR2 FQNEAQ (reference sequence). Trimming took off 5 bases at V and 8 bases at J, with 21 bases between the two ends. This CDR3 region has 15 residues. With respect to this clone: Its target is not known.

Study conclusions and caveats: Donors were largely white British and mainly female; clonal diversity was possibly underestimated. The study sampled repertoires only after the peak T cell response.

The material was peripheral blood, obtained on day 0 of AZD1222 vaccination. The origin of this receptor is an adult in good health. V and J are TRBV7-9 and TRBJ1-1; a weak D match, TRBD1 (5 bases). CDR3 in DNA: TGTGCCAGCAGCCCGACCCTGGGACTGCTTGGCGAAGCTTTCTTT. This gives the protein CASSPTLGLLGEAFF.